Given below is one T cell receptor (beta chain) in context. The target antigen is unknown. These data are taken from a study of cytomegalovirus exposure and HLA in healthy donors. Primers: 60 Vbeta forward and 13 Jbeta reverse. Clones were read by immunoSEQ multiplex PCR, and TCRdb kept only the in-frame ones, dropping some. The sample has 150,000 to 180,000 clones; roughly 80% are singletons. The CDR3 spans 16 residues. Per germline, CDR1 MDHEN and CDR2 SYDVKM. The V end lost 5 bases, the J end lost 4 bases, and 18 bases lay between the germline ends. Overall study results and limits: Certain sequence variants were highly shared and formed a cluster, and this cluster was likely a sequencing artifact. Indistinguishability led to the exclusion of some V segments, TRBV6-2 and TRBV6-3 included.

This TCR was sampled from a woman aged 40 to 55 in good health and CMV-seronegative. Sequencing was performed on PBMCs. This sequence joins TRBV28 and TRBJ1-3; the D is unclear. As DNA, the CDR3 is TGTGCCAGCAGTCTAAGACCCGAACCAGGAGGAAACACCATATATTTT. It translates to CASSLRPEPGGNTIYF.